Following are 10 T cell receptor beta chains from one sample sequenced in a study of CD8+ T cells in alopecia areata. The authors extracted RNA and reverse transcribed it into cDNA as the sequencing template. Assay: immunoSEQ multiplex PCR; the TCRdb copy retains only in-frame clones and omits some. The repertoire consists of 200,000 to 250,000 clones, with roughly three fifths occurring once and the leading ten covering approximately 4.9%. The specimen sequenced was CD8+ T cells sorted from blood. Receptors originate from a human donor in good health.

This clone was picked up a small number of times. In DNA form, the CDR3 reads TGTGCCAGCAGCCTGGAGGCTGGCACGACCTACAATGAGCAGTTCTTC. It encodes CASSLEAGTTYNEQFF. This rearrangement joins TRBV5-5 to TRBJ2-1; D is possibly TRBD2 (5 bases). V lost 4 bases to trimming and J lost 2 bases, with 16 bases between them. Germline V CDR1 and CDR2: SGHKS, YYEKEE (reference sequence). The CDR3 runs 16 residues. The whole variable domain, remainder taken from reference TRBV5-5 and TRBJ2-1, is DAGVTQSPTHLIKTRGQQVTLRCSPISGHKSVSWYQQVLGQGPQFIFQYYEKEERGRGNFPDRFSARQFPNYSSELNVNALLLGDSALYLCASSLEAGTTYNEQFFGPGTRLTVL.

The V call is TRBV9, the J call TRBJ2-2; D is unresolved. The CDR3 runs to 12 residues. V was trimmed by 4 bases and J by 5 bases, leaving 6 bases between them. CDR1 and CDR2 from the germline V gene are SGDLS and YYNGEE. The CDR3 loop is CASSLGTGELFF. The CDR3 bases are TGTGCCAGCAGCCTGGGGACCGGGGAGCTGTTTTTT.

This rearrangement joins TRBV13 to TRBJ2-2; D not resolved. CDR1 is PRHDT and CDR2 is FYEKMQ in the germline V gene (reference sequence). The CDR3 loop spans 14 amino acids. Trimming took 6 bases from V and 3 from J, leaving 11 bases between them. The CDR3: CASSYTRYTGELFF. CDR3 DNA sequence: TGTGCCAGCAGTTACACACGATACACCGGGGAGCTGTTTTTT. Supplemented by reference TRBV13 and TRBJ2-2, the full variable domain reads AAGVIQSPRHLIKEKRETATLKCYPIPRHDTVYWYQQGPGQDPQFLISFYEKMQSDKGSIPDRFSAQQFSDYHSELNMSSLELGDSALYFCASSYTRYTGELFFGEGSRLTVL.

This chain links TRBV7-7 with TRBJ2-5; no firm D call. The J call is doubtful: the DNA matches TRBJ2-7 better. The CDR3 has 13 amino acids. The germline V gene encodes CDR1 SSHAT and CDR2 FNYEAQ (reference sequence). The CDR3: CASSLARSYEQYF. Written as DNA, the CDR3 is TGTGCCAGCAGCTTAGCGCGGAGCTACGAGCAGTACTTC.

The chain has TRBV11-2 and TRBJ2-3; D unclear. Per the germline V gene, CDR1 is SGHAT and CDR2 is FQNNGV. The CDR3 has 11 residues. V was shortened by 2 bases and J by 7 bases, with 4 bases between the two germline ends. Written as DNA, the CDR3 is TGTGCCAGCAGCTTATCTTATACGCAGTATTTT. Its translation is CASSLSYTQYF.

This chain connects TRBV13 to TRBJ2-5; 8 bases match TRBD1. The trim removed 0 bases at V and 4 bases at J, leaving 1 base unmatched. The CDR3 length is 14 residues. CDR1 and CDR2 from the germline V gene are PRHDT and FYEKMQ (reference sequence). The CDR3 sequence: CASSLGRGRETQYF. The CDR3 bases are TGTGCCAGCAGCTTAGGCAGGGGGCGAGAGACCCAGTACTTC.

This rearrangement joins TRBV5-1 to TRBJ2-7; perhaps TRBD2 as D (5 bases). With 0 bases removed from V and 0 bases from J, the gap between germline ends came to 7 bases. Germline CDR1 reads SGHRS; CDR2 reads YFSETQ. The length of the CDR3 is 14 residues. The CDR3 sequence: CASSLAGSSYEQYF. CDR3 bases: TGCGCCAGCAGCTTGGCGGGGAGCTCCTACGAGCAGTACTTC.

The V and J genes are TRBV6-6 and TRBJ2-1; D is unclear. V lost 4 bases and J 1 base, leaving 8 bases between the germline ends. Germline V gene data show CDR1 as MNHNY and CDR2 as SVGAGI (reference sequence). The CDR3 runs 14 residues. In DNA, the CDR3 is TGTGCCAGCAGTTTGGGTGCTTCCTACAATGAGCAGTTCTTC. This encodes CASSLGASYNEQFF.

Concerning this clone itself: The same CDR3 can be traced to other DNA sequences in this sample. The rearrangement links TRBV7-9 to TRBJ2-7; D remains unclear. CDR1 is SEHNR and CDR2 is FQNEAQ in the germline V gene (reference sequence). The V gene lost 5 bases and the J gene lost 4 bases, with 6 bases spanning the gap. The CDR3 runs to 11 residues. CDR3 DNA sequence: TGTGCCAGCAGCCCTGATTACGAGCAGTACTTC. Protein product: CASSPDYEQYF.

The genes are TRBV12-5 and TRBJ2-1; D is unresolved. V was shortened by 0 bases and J by 8 bases, with 11 bases between the two germline ends. The CDR3 loop spans 14 amino acids. Germline values: CDR1 LGHNT, CDR2 FRNRAP. The DNA for the CDR3 is TGTGCTAGTGGTTTGGTCTCAGTGTTAGATGAGCAGTTCTTC. This translates into CASGLVSVLDEQFF.